The entry below describes one T cell receptor (beta chain). The antigen is not known. The CDR3 is 13 amino acids. The germline V gene has CDR1 MNHEY and CDR2 SVGEGT. The V and J ends lost 4 bases and 5 bases, in that order; junction bases with no gene match: 4. Generated by immunoSEQ multiplex PCR, the TCRdb table keeps only in-frame clones and is missing some. The sample includes over 100,000 clones, nearly 90% of them seen just once. The data are from a study of T cell responses to AZD1222 COVID-19 vaccine. Across the whole study: Recipients boosted at about 4 weeks or about 12 weeks are pooled.

Points from the study as a whole: Reports say nearly half of spike-specific TCRs go after unmutated variant regions. The study found Spike-specific TCR breadth and depth rose after two AZD1222 doses. White British ancestry dominated among donors, who included more females, and clonal diversity was possibly underestimated.

This clonotype originated in an adult in good health. The chain recombines TRBV6-2 or TRBV6-3 with TRBJ1-2; the match to TRBD1 covers 7 bases. This material consisted of peripheral blood, taken on day 0 of AZD1222 vaccination. The CDR3 loop is CASSLTGVYGYTF. CDR3 DNA sequence: TGTGCCAGCAGTTTAACAGGGGTTTATGGCTACACCTTC.